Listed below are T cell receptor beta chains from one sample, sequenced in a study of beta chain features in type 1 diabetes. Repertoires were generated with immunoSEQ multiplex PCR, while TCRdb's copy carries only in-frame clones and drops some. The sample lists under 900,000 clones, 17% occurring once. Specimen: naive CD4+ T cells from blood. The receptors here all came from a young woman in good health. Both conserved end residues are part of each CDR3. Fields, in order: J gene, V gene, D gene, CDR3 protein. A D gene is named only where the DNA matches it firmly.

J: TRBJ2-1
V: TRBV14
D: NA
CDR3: CASSLGTPAYNEQFF

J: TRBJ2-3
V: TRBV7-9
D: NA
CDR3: CASSLNYLTDTQYF

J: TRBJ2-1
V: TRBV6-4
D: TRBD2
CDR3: CASSVTSGSEEQFF

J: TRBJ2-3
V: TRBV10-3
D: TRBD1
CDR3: CAISRTGLSTDTQYF

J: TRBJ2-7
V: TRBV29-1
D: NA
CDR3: CSVDPGQGYYEQYF

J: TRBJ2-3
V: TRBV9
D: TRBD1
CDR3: CASSVSGTGSTDTQYF

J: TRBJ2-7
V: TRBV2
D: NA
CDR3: CASSWGSGSYEQYF

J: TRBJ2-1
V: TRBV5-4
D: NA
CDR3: CASSLGAGSHNEQFF

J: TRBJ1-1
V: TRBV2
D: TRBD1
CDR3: CASRLGQDGTEAFF

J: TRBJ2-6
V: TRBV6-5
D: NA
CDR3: CASSYNGANVLTF

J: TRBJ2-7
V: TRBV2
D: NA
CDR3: CASSVGLVGYEQYF

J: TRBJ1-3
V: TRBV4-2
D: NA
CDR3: CASSQDVAGIYSGNTIYF

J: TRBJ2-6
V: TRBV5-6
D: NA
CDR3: CASRLRGTGANVLTF

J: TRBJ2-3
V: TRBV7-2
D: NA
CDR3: CASSLGNIGGDTQYF

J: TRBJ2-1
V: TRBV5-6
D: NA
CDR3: CASSPPPGGSYNEQFF

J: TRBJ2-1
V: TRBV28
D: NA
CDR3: CASSFDINNEQFF

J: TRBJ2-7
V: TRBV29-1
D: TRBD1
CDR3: CSALTGHILNSYEQYF

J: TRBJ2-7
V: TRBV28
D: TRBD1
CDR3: CASGTGAYEQYF

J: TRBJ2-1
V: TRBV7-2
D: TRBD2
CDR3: CASSLVGTSRYNEQFF

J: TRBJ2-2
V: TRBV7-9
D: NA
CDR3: CASSPPGELFF

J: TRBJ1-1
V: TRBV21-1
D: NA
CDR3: CASKGGQSNTEAFF

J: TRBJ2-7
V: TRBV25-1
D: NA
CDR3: CASRRENYEQYF